Listed here are 20 T cell receptor beta chains from one sample, sequenced in a study of cytomegalovirus exposure and HLA in healthy donors. PCR employed 60 Vbeta and 13 Jbeta primers. Data came from immunoSEQ multiplex PCR; TCRdb stores just in-frame clones and leaves some out. The sample includes around 130,000 clones, roughly 8.3% seen only once; the top ten take 5.5%. Sequencing input: PBMCs. The receptors here all came from a man in his forties or fifties in good health and CMV-seronegative.

This chain joins TRBV19 and TRBJ1-1; the D gene is possibly TRBD1 (6 bases). CDR1 and CDR2 from the germline V gene are LNHDA and SQIVND (reference sequence). CDR3 size: 12 residues. Trimming took off 6 bases at V and 4 bases at J, with 9 bases between the two ends. CDR3 bases: TGTGCCAGTAGAGGGGGTAGCACTGAAGCTTTCTTT. Translating it yields CASRGGSTEAFF.

This clone was counted between two and nine times. This chain joins TRBV6-1 and TRBJ2-3; D may be TRBD1 (5 bases). The V and J ends lost 9 bases and 0 bases respectively, with 13 bases between them. The CDR3 runs 14 residues. The germline V gene encodes CDR1 MNHNS and CDR2 SASEGT. The CDR3 DNA reads as TGTGCCAGTCGGACATTCACTAGCACAGATACGCAGTATTTT. Translated, it gives CASRTFTSTDTQYF.

The V gene is TRBV19, the J gene TRBJ2-7; TRBD1 matches at 8 bases. There are 15 residues in the CDR3. Losses at the gene ends were 1 base for V and 2 bases for J; bases not matched to a gene: 4. Germline V gives CDR1 LNHDA, CDR2 SQIVND (reference sequence). This CDR3 reads CASSIGFRGPYEQYF. The DNA of the CDR3 is TGTGCCAGTAGTATAGGGTTCAGGGGGCCCTACGAGCAGTACTTC.

This clone was observed a handful of times. The rearrangement uses TRBV6-5 and TRBJ1-6; D may be TRBD1 (6 bases). Germline CDR1 and CDR2: MNHEY and SVGAGI. The CDR3 length is 13 residues. The germline V and J ends were trimmed by 2 bases and 14 bases, with 13 bases remaining between them. CDR3: CASSYVGAPTLHF. The CDR3 coding sequence is TGTGCCAGCAGTTACGTGGGGGCCCCTACCCTCCACTTT.

V usage is TRBV7-9 and J usage is TRBJ2-3, with 9 bases matching TRBD1. The trim removed 4 bases at V and 0 bases at J, leaving 5 bases unmatched. The CDR3 is 16 amino acids. The germline V gene encodes CDR1 SEHNR and CDR2 FQNEAQ (reference sequence). In DNA form, the CDR3 reads TGTGCCAGCAGCTCACAGGGGGCCACTAGCACAGATACGCAGTATTTT. It yields the protein CASSSQGATSTDTQYF.

A few counts support this clone. This sequence joins TRBV7-6 and TRBJ2-7; D uncertain. The germline CDR1 and CDR2 sequences are SGHVS and FNYEAQ. This CDR3 comprises 13 residues. V lost 1 base and J 2 bases, leaving 6 bases between the germline ends. This chain's CDR3 is CASSLELAYEQYF. CDR3 DNA sequence: TGTGCCAGCAGCTTAGAGTTAGCCTACGAGCAGTACTTC. The variable domain in full, completed from reference TRBV7-6 and TRBJ2-7, reads GAGVSQSPRYKVTKRGQDVALRCDPISGHVSLYWYRQALGQGPEFLTYFNYEAQQDKSGLPNDRFSAERPEGSISTLTIQRTEQRDSAMYRCASSLELAYEQYFGPGTRLTVT.

There are a few counts of this clone. V and J are TRBV11-2 and TRBJ2-5; TRBD1 agrees at 8 bases. J gave up 6 bases and V 5 bases, and 11 bases lay outside the gene matches. The CDR3 length is 15 residues. Germline CDR1 and CDR2: SGHAT and FQNNGV. This chain's CDR3 is CASSTGGDRAQTQYF. The CDR3 DNA follows: TGTGCCAGCAGCACAGGGGGAGACAGGGCCCAGACCCAGTACTTC.

This clone was detected a few times. The rearrangement links TRBV6-5 to TRBJ2-7, with 7 positions matching TRBD1. Unmatched junction bases numbered 3, after V lost 8 bases and J lost 5 bases. Germline V gene sequence: CDR1 MNHEY, CDR2 SVGAGI. The CDR3 length is 11 residues. CDR3 nucleotides: TGTGCCAGCCGGGACAGCAACGAGCAGTACTTC. It specifies CASRDSNEQYF.

This clone has more than one count but fewer than ten. This chain links TRBV29-1 with TRBJ1-1; possible D gene TRBD1, 5 bases. The V gene's germline CDR1 is SQVTM and CDR2 ANQGSEA. The CDR3 consists of 13 residues. V gave up 4 bases and J gave up 4 bases, with 13 bases separating them. The CDR3 reads CSVVLGQGTEAFF. The CDR3 coding sequence is TGCAGCGTTGTTCTGGGGCAGGGCACTGAAGCTTTCTTT.

This clone was seen a handful of times. The chain couples TRBV12-2 to TRBJ2-7; the table's TRBD2 call for D was not verified on the DNA. TRBV12-2 is a pseudogene. The CDR3 loop spans 10 amino acids. The CDR3 DNA reads TGTGCAAGGGGGACTGTGGTGCAGTACTTC. This translates into CARGTVVQYF.

This clone was seen a few times. Relative to the germline gene, one junction end is altered; a read error may explain this. CDR3 region: CASSSRTYHF. CDR3 DNA: TGTGCCAGCAGCTCTAGGACTTACCACTTC. V is TRBV28 and J is TRBJ1-2; D is uncertain. Germline CDR1 and CDR2: MDHEN and SYDVKM. The CDR3 has 10 residues.

The chain couples TRBV29-1 to TRBJ2-5, with 12 nucleotides matching TRBD2. The CDR3 is made up of 14 amino acids. Germline V CDR1 and CDR2: SQVTM, ANQGSEA. V gave up 8 bases and J gave up 3 bases; unmatched junction bases: 7. The CDR3 region is CSTPSGGAEETQYF. The CDR3 region has the DNA TGCAGCACTCCTAGCGGGGGGGCCGAAGAGACCCAGTACTTC.

This clone turned up a few times. The chain recombines TRBV28 with TRBJ1-2; the D is unclear. Germline-derived CDR1 and CDR2 are MDHEN and SYDVKM. V was pared by 3 bases and J by 5 bases, with 16 bases between. The CDR3 length is 15 residues. In DNA form, the CDR3 reads TGTGCCAGCAGTTTCGGGTCGGTGGCTCGGTATGGCTACACCTTC. As protein: CASSFGSVARYGYTF.

V gene TRBV6-1 combines with J gene TRBJ1-3; D is unresolved. The CDR3 is 14 residues long. Looked up from germline, CDR1 is MNHNS and CDR2 is SASEGT. V was shortened by 6 bases and J by 6 bases, with 15 bases between the two germline ends. Written as DNA, the CDR3 is TGTGCCAGCAGCCCTTCTCACTTTCTAAACACCATATATTTT. Its protein product is CASSPSHFLNTIYF.

This clone was found a few times. This sequence joins TRBV15 and TRBJ1-1; D call uncertain. The CDR3 covers 12 residues. Germline assignment: CDR1 LNHNV and CDR2 YYDKDF (reference sequence). The V end was cut by 8 bases, the J end by 5 bases, with 12 bases between. CDR3 sequence (DNA): TGTGCCACCGTGAGCGGGAAGACTGAAGCTTTCTTT. Translation gives CATVSGKTEAFF.

This clone was observed a few times. The same CDR3 is also encoded by other DNA sequences in this sample. The chain combines TRBV7-2 with TRBJ2-5; 7 bases match TRBD1. The ends lost 2 bases at V and 3 bases at J; junction bases unmatched: 6. Germline values: CDR1 SGHTA, CDR2 FQGNSA. The CDR3 runs 15 residues. The CDR3 reads CASSLRHRGEETQYF. The CDR3 DNA reads TGTGCCAGCAGCTTACGACACAGGGGAGAAGAGACCCAGTACTTC.

CDR3 coding DNA: TGTGCCAGCAGCCAGGACAGGGGGCGGACTGAAGCTTTCTTT. Protein: CASSQDRGRTEAFF. The chain links TRBV11-2 to TRBJ1-1; 11 bases are a match to TRBD1. This CDR3 region has 14 residues. From germline, CDR1 is SGHAT and CDR2 FQNNGV. V gave up 5 bases and J gave up 5 bases; unmatched junction bases: 4. The full variable domain, completed using reference TRBV11-2 and TRBJ1-1, is EAGVAQSPRYKIIEKRQSVAFWCNPISGHATLYWYQQILGQGPKLLIQFQNNGVVDDSQLPKDRFSAERLKGVDSTLKIQPAKLEDSAVYLCASSQDRGRTEAFFGQGTRLTVV.

The CDR3, as DNA: TGTGCCAGCAGCCGCCAGACAGGGGCCTACGAGCAGTACTTC. This codes for CASSRQTGAYEQYF. This rearrangement joins TRBV5-5 to TRBJ2-7; the match to TRBD1 covers 8 bases. In germline, CDR1 is SGHKS, CDR2 YYEKEE (reference sequence). Unmatched junction bases numbered 5, after V lost 4 bases and J lost 2 bases. The CDR3 sequence is 14 residues long.

This clone was seen a few times. The J gene is TRBJ2-1, the V gene TRBV6-4; 7 nucleotides align to TRBD1. Unmatched junction bases numbered 10, after V lost 6 bases and J lost 5 bases. The CDR3 is 15 residues long. Looked up from germline, CDR1 is MRHNA and CDR2 is SNTAGT. Here the CDR3 reads CASSPTGLINNEQFF. Written as DNA, the CDR3 is TGTGCCAGCAGCCCGACAGGGTTGATAAACAATGAGCAGTTCTTC.

This clone was found a few times. This rearrangement joins TRBV7-9 to TRBJ2-7, with 9 bases lining up with TRBD1. The junction had 6 bases not matched to a gene; V was cut back by 3 bases and J by 3 bases. The CDR3 loop spans 15 amino acids. CDR1 is SEHNR and CDR2 is FQNEAQ in the germline V gene (reference sequence). The CDR3 sequence is CASSFLGQGIYEQYF. The CDR3 nucleotides read TGTGCCAGCAGCTTCCTTGGACAGGGGATCTACGAGCAGTACTTC.